The 23 T cell receptor beta chains below come from one sample, sequenced in a study of control samples from healthy donors and cancer patients. Sequencing was performed with immunoSEQ multiplex PCR; in TCRdb, only in-frame clones are kept and a portion is missing. Of 390,000 or so clones detected, 80% to 95% appear once; the ten largest clones hold 5.5% to 7.5%. What was sequenced was PBMCs. The receptors originated from a man in his forties or fifties with head and neck cancer.

The V and J genes are TRBV7-2 and TRBJ2-7; 8 bases are a match to TRBD1. CDR1 is SGHTA and CDR2 is FQGNSA in the germline V gene. Germline trimming cut 1 base from V and 4 bases from J; bases unmatched to any gene: 6. The CDR3 is 15 amino acids. The CDR3 is CASSLGQGAGYEQYF. The CDR3, as DNA: TGTGCCAGCAGCTTAGGGCAGGGGGCGGGGTACGAGCAGTACTTC.

This clone was detected once. This chain uses TRBV19 with TRBJ2-2; D perhaps matches TRBD1 (5 bases). The germline gives CDR1 LNHDA, CDR2 SQIVND (reference sequence). V was cut by 5 bases and J by 6 bases, with 13 bases left in between. The CDR3 totals 14 residues. Here the CDR3 DNA reads TGTGCCAGTAGTTGGGGCTTAACCCCCGGGGAGCTGTTTTTT. This translates into CASSWGLTPGELFF.

V gene TRBV27 combines with J gene TRBJ1-1; TRBD1 matches 7 bases. With V trimmed by 5 bases and J by 10 bases, 13 bases remained unmatched. The CDR3 contains 14 residues. Germline CDR1 and CDR2: MNHEY and SMNVEV (reference sequence). In nucleotides, the CDR3 is TGTGCCAGCAGTCCCTCCCCGGGACAGTGGAGAGCTTTCTTT. It translates to CASSPSPGQWRAFF.

This chain joins TRBV27 and TRBJ1-4, with D possibly matching TRBD1 (6 bases). The CDR3 spans 15 residues. CDR1 is MNHEY and CDR2 is SMNVEV in the germline V gene (reference sequence). Trimming shortened V by 6 bases and J by 0 bases, and 11 bases separated the two germline ends. The CDR3 loop reads CASRGHTATNEKLFF. CDR3 DNA sequence: TGTGCCAGCAGGGGACACACGGCAACTAATGAAAAACTGTTTTTT.

The chain joins TRBV4-1 to TRBJ2-7; the D gene could be TRBD1 or TRBD2 (6 bases each). V was pared by 3 bases and J by 2 bases, with 14 bases between. Germline CDR1 and CDR2: MGHRA and YSYEKL. This CDR3 is 15 amino acids long. CDR3 sequence: CASSHGGGRAYEQYF. The DNA of the CDR3 is TGCGCCAGCAGCCACGGGGGCGGGCGGGCCTACGAGCAGTACTTC.

J is TRBJ1-6 and V is TRBV19, with TRBD1 as a possible D gene (6 bases). This CDR3 is built from 16 residues. V lost 7 bases and J lost 3, with 16 bases in between. Germline V CDR1 and CDR2: LNHDA, SQIVND (reference sequence). CDR3 amino acids: CASKGSQGNYNSPLHF. CDR3 DNA sequence: TGTGCCAGTAAGGGGAGTCAGGGGAACTATAATTCACCCCTCCACTTT.

The chain has TRBV30 and TRBJ1-4, with D maybe TRBD1 (6 bases). Germline V gives CDR1 GTSNPN, CDR2 SVGIG (reference sequence). The CDR3 runs to 15 residues. V was cut by 3 bases and J by 3 bases, with 14 bases left in between. CDR3 bases: TGTGCCTGGAGCCCGGGAGGGGGAGCTAATGAAAAACTGTTTTTT. This encodes CAWSPGGGANEKLFF.

The chain employs TRBV24-1 and TRBJ2-5, with 15 nucleotides matching TRBD2. The CDR3 covers 16 residues. Germline loops: CDR1 KGHDR, CDR2 SFDVKD. V shed 5 bases and J 5 bases; nucleotides not matched to a gene: 5. In DNA form, the CDR3 reads TGTGCCACCAGTGGCCCGGGACTAGCGGGAGGCGAGACCCAGTACTTC. Translating it yields CATSGPGLAGGETQYF.

V and J are TRBV27 and TRBJ1-5; D not certain. The CDR3 is 13 amino acids. V lost 2 bases and J lost 6, with 8 bases in between. Germline V gene data show CDR1 as MNHEY and CDR2 as SMNVEV (reference sequence). CDR3 DNA sequence: TGTGCCAGCAGTTTAAATCGCGGTCAGCCCCAGCATTTT. Its protein product is CASSLNRGQPQHF.

This chain uses TRBV27 with TRBJ2-2; 7 bases line up with TRBD1. The length of the CDR3 is 18 residues. Trimming removed 6 bases from V and 4 bases from J; junction bases left unmatched: 17. Germline lookup yields CDR1 MNHEY and CDR2 SMNVEV (reference sequence). In DNA form, the CDR3 reads TGTGCCAGCAGCGAAAACTACCCCATGACAGGGCGCACCGGGGAGCTGTTTTTT. Translated, it gives CASSENYPMTGRTGELFF.

V usage is TRBV5-1 and J usage is TRBJ1-1; TRBD1 is a possible D gene (5 bases). V lost 4 bases and J lost 2, with 18 bases in between. The CDR3 loop spans 16 amino acids. Germline-derived CDR1 and CDR2 are SGHRS and YFSETQ. The CDR3 reads CASSSIGHHSNTEAFF. In nucleotides, the CDR3 is TGCGCCAGCAGCAGCATTGGACACCACTCAAACACTGAAGCTTTCTTT.

This chain links TRBV2 with TRBJ2-6; D perhaps matches TRBD2 (5 bases). This CDR3 comprises 16 residues. The germline CDR1 and CDR2 sequences are SNHLY and FYNNEI. The V end lost 6 bases, the J end lost 0 bases, and 12 bases lay between the germline ends. The CDR3 sequence: CASRENGDSGANVLTF. CDR3 bases: TGTGCCAGCAGGGAAAACGGGGACTCTGGGGCCAACGTCCTGACTTTC.

This clone was seen a single time. The V gene is TRBV6-5, the J gene TRBJ1-4; 8 bases are shared with TRBD1. V lost 8 bases, J lost 7 bases, and 3 bases stayed unmatched. Germline V CDR1 and CDR2: MNHEY, SVGAGI. The CDR3 extends over 12 amino acids. The CDR3 DNA is TGTGCCAGCCAGGGGGCCAGTGAAAAACTGTTTTTT. This codes for CASQGASEKLFF.

V gene TRBV2 combines with J gene TRBJ1-1; D is ambiguous. The CDR3 totals 14 residues. Trimming took 1 base from V and 4 from J, leaving 10 bases between them. The germline gives CDR1 SNHLY, CDR2 FYNNEI. The CDR3 protein is CASSEEGGGTEAFF. The DNA for the CDR3 is TGTGCCAGCAGTGAAGAGGGAGGCGGCACTGAAGCTTTCTTT.

The chain combines TRBV28 with TRBJ1-6; D gene unclear. The CDR3 sequence is 15 residues long. Germline V gene data show CDR1 as MDHEN and CDR2 as SYDVKM. The ends were cut back, 6 bases at V and 9 bases at J, with 18 bases in the middle. CDR3: CASSPHEVLGSPLHF. The CDR3 region has the DNA TGTGCCAGCAGCCCTCACGAGGTTTTGGGTTCACCCCTCCACTTT.

The chain employs TRBV27 and TRBJ2-7; 9 nucleotides align to TRBD1. The V and J ends lost 6 bases and 6 bases, in that order; junction bases with no gene match: 15. This CDR3 region has 16 residues. The germline V gene encodes CDR1 MNHEY and CDR2 SMNVEV (reference sequence). Here the CDR3 DNA reads TGTGCCAGCAGCCGGGGCGGGACAGGGTTCCTCGGCGAGCAGTACTTC. This codes for CASSRGGTGFLGEQYF.

A single count supports this clone. The chain uses TRBV10-1 and TRBJ1-5; D remains unclear. Germline loops: CDR1 WNHNN, CDR2 SYGVQD (reference sequence). This CDR3 is 13 amino acids long. The V end lost 4 bases, the J end lost 7 bases, and 11 bases lay between the germline ends. The CDR3 DNA sequence: TGCGCCAGCAGTGCCGGCAGTGGACAGCCCCAGCATTTT. This gives the protein CASSAGSGQPQHF.

V gene TRBV19 combines with J gene TRBJ1-2; D is perhaps TRBD1 (6 bases). The CDR3 is made up of 16 amino acids. Trimming left V 5 bases short and J 0 bases short, with 16 bases between. Germline CDR1 and CDR2: LNHDA and SQIVND (reference sequence). CDR3 coding DNA: TGTGCCAGTAGTGAACAGGGCGATTCAGCTAACTATGGCTACACCTTC. As protein: CASSEQGDSANYGYTF.

The chain employs TRBV7-8 and TRBJ1-5, with a tentative D call TRBD1 (5 bases). The V gene's germline CDR1 is SGHVS and CDR2 FQNEAQ. The V end was cut by 5 bases, the J end by 5 bases, with 16 bases between. This CDR3 spans 15 amino acids. DNA of the CDR3: TGTGCCAGCAGCCGGACCTCTCCGGGACATCAGCCCCAGCATTTT. This sequence encodes CASSRTSPGHQPQHF.

V usage is TRBV4-2 and J usage is TRBJ1-1, with no clear D. The germline V and J ends were trimmed by 3 bases and 4 bases, with 9 bases remaining between them. CDR3 length: 13 amino acids. The germline gives CDR1 LGHNA, CDR2 YNFKEQ. CDR3 sequence reads: CASSHGVVTEAFF. CDR3 sequence (DNA): TGTGCCAGCAGCCATGGGGTCGTCACTGAAGCTTTCTTT.

V is TRBV4-1 and J is TRBJ2-1; D is undetermined. The CDR3 is 14 amino acids. CDR1 MGHRA and CDR2 YSYEKL come from the germline V gene. The V and J ends lost 0 bases and 12 bases respectively, with 15 bases between them. DNA of the CDR3: TGCGCCAGCAGCCAAGAAGGCCTTCAGATCGGGCAGTTCTTC. Its translation: CASSQEGLQIGQFF.

J is TRBJ1-4 and V is TRBV7-9, with D unclear. The CDR3 length is 14 residues. Germline CDR1 is SEHNR and CDR2 is FQNEAQ (reference sequence). The ends were cut back, 1 base at V and 3 bases at J, with 6 bases in the middle. This chain's CDR3 is CASSLERANEKLFF. The CDR3 DNA follows: TGTGCCAGCAGCTTAGAAAGAGCTAATGAAAAACTGTTTTTT.

In its sample, this clone was seen once. V gene TRBV27 combines with J gene TRBJ1-5; D gene ambiguous. The CDR3 spans 15 residues. Trimming stripped 8 bases from V and 5 bases from J, with 19 bases between. Germline loops: CDR1 MNHEY, CDR2 SMNVEV (reference sequence). The DNA for the CDR3 is TGTGCCAGCCATTCCACGGGCAGCCCGCATCAGCCCCAGCATTTT. Translating gives CASHSTGSPHQPQHF.